Listed here are 9 T cell receptor beta chains from one sample, sequenced in a study of T cell repertoires in cytomegalovirus infection. TCRdb redid the calling of the reads with MiXCR, one entry per CDR3 protein. Of about half a million distinct CDR3 sequences in the sample, about two fifths were seen once. The antigens for these receptors are not known. The input for sequencing was cultured PBMCs, taken from culture after CMV antigen stimulation. These receptor sequences come from a human donor in good health (CMV status not recorded). Some clones in this sample may be carry-over from other donors' samples.

The genes are TRBV6-2 or TRBV6-3 and TRBJ1-6; maybe TRBD1 (5 bases). With 6 bases removed from V and 13 bases from J, the gap between germline ends came to 19 bases. Per the germline V gene, CDR1 is MNHEY and CDR2 is SVGEGT. The CDR3 totals 14 residues. CDR3 sequence reads: CASSKDLGGSPLHF. The CDR3 coding sequence is TGTGCCAGCAGCAAGGACCTCGGGGGGTCCCCCCTCCACTTT.

V is TRBV20-1 and J is TRBJ2-7; TRBD2 agrees at 12 bases. The V segment lost 1 base and the J segment 5 bases; nucleotides outside the gene matches: 0. Per germline, CDR1 DFQATT and CDR2 SNEGSKA (reference sequence). The CDR3 contains 13 residues. The CDR3 protein is CSARGLAGDEQYF. DNA for the CDR3: TGCAGTGCTAGAGGACTAGCGGGGGACGAGCAGTACTTC.

The rearrangement links TRBV4-1 to TRBJ1-1; possibly TRBD1 for D (6 bases). Trimming removed 3 bases at V and 1 base at J, with 18 bases between. CDR3 size: 17 residues. The germline V gene has CDR1 MGHRA and CDR2 YSYEKL. Here the CDR3 reads CASSHDRHRATNTEAFF. The CDR3 coding sequence is TGCGCCAGCAGCCACGACAGGCACCGGGCCACGAACACTGAAGCTTTCTTT.

This clonotype came up many times. The V call is TRBV7-2, the J call TRBJ1-2; 8 bases map to TRBD1. CDR3 length: 14 residues. Germline V gene data show CDR1 as SGHTA and CDR2 as FQGNSA. The J segment lost 4 bases and the V segment lost 3 bases, leaving 4 bases of the junction unmatched. CDR3 protein: CASSFGQGIYGYTF. In DNA form, the CDR3 reads TGTGCCAGCAGCTTCGGACAGGGAATCTATGGCTACACCTTC.

CDR3 DNA sequence: TGTGCCAGCTCCCCCCCACGGGCTTTGCGCACTGAAGCTTTCTTT. It codes for CASSPPRALRTEAFF. The V call is TRBV18, the J call TRBJ1-1; D gene unclear. Per germline, CDR1 KGHSH and CDR2 LQKENI. The V and J ends lost 6 bases and 4 bases respectively, with 18 bases between them. The CDR3 spans 15 residues.

In this sample, this clonotype turned up many times. V gene TRBV7-2 combines with J gene TRBJ2-5; 9 bases match TRBD1. The CDR3 length is 13 residues. Germline V gene lookup returns CDR1 SGHTA and CDR2 FQGNSA. V was pared by 9 bases and J by 4 bases, with 6 bases of the junction left unmatched. The CDR3 bases are TGTGCCAGTGCGACAGGGGGGATAGAGACCCAGTACTTC. This sequence encodes CASATGGIETQYF.

This sequence joins TRBV7-2 and TRBJ1-5; D gene uncertain. The CDR3 is 13 amino acids. Germline V gene data show CDR1 as SGHTA and CDR2 as FQGNSA. The V and J ends lost 5 bases and 5 bases respectively, with 10 bases between them. The CDR3 region has the DNA TGTGCCAGCAGCGTAATGTCTGATCAGCCCCAGCATTTT. This sequence encodes CASSVMSDQPQHF.

The sample holds one count of this clonotype. This chain links TRBV5-1 with TRBJ2-2, with TRBD1 matching over 9 bases. Germline CDR1 SGHRS, CDR2 YFSETQ. The CDR3 has 17 residues. The V segment lost 0 bases and the J segment 4 bases; nucleotides outside the gene matches: 7. CDR3 residues: CASSLEGTGSGTGELFF. In DNA form, the CDR3 reads TGCGCCAGCAGCTTGGAGGGGACAGGGAGCGGCACCGGGGAGCTGTTTTTT.

In this sample, this clonotype turned up once. The CDR3 DNA reads as TGTGCCTGGAGTCCCTCCTCACTAGAAGCTTTCTTT. This encodes CAWSPSSLEAFF. V is TRBV30 and J is TRBJ1-1; unclear D gene. There are 12 residues in the CDR3. Between the trimmed V and J ends, which lost 2 bases and 8 bases, there was a span of 12 bases. Germline CDR1 and CDR2: GTSNPN and SVGIG (reference sequence).